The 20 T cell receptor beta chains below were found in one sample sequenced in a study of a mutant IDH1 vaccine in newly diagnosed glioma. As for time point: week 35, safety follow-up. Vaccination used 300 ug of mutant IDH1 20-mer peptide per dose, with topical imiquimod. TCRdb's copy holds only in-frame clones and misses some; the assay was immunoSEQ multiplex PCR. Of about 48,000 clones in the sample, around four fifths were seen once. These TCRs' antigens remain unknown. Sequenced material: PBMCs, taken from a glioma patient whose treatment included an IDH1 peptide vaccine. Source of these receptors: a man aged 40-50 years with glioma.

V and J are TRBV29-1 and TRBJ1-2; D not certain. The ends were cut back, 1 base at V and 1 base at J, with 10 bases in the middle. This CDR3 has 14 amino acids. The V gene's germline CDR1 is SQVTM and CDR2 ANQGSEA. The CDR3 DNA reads TGCAGCGTTGAAGTTCCCCCCAGTAACTATGGCTACACCTTC. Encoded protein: CSVEVPPSNYGYTF.

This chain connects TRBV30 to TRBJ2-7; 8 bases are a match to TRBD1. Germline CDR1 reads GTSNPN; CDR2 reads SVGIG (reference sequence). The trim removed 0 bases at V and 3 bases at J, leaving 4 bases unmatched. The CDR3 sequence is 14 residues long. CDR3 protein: CAWSVTGQVYEQYF. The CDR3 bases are TGTGCCTGGAGTGTAACGGGACAGGTCTACGAGCAGTACTTC.

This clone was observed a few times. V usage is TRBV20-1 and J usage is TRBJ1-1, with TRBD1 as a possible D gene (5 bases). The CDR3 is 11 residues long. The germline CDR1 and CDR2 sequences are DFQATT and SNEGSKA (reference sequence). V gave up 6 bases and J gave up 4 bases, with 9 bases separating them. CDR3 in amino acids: CSAHGATEAFF. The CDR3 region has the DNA TGCAGTGCACACGGGGCCACTGAAGCTTTCTTT.

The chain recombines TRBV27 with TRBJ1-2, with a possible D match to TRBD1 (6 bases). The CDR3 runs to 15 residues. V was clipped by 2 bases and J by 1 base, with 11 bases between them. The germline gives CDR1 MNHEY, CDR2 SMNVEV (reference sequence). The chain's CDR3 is CASSLSQGINYGYTF. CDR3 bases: TGTGCCAGCAGTTTAAGTCAGGGGATTAACTATGGCTACACCTTC.

The CDR3 here is CASSKDPGANTGELFF. The CDR3 nucleotides read TGCGCCAGCAGCAAGGATCCGGGGGCGAACACCGGGGAGCTGTTTTTT. The chain joins TRBV5-1 to TRBJ2-2; D is perhaps TRBD2 (6 bases). CDR3 length: 16 amino acids. CDR1 and CDR2 (germline): SGHRS, YFSETQ. The germline V and J ends were trimmed by 4 bases and 0 bases, with 13 bases remaining between them.

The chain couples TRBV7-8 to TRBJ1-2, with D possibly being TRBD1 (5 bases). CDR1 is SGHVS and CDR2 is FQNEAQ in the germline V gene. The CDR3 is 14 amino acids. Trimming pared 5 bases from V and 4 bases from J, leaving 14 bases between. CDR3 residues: CASSLQGRGYGYTF. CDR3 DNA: TGTGCCAGCAGCCTTCAGGGACGAGGCTATGGCTACACCTTC.

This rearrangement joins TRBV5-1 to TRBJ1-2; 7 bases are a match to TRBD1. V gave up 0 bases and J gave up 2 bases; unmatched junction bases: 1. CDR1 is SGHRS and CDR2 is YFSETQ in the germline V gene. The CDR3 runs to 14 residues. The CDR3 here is CASSLVGQNYGYTF. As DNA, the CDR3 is TGCGCCAGCAGCTTGGTGGGACAGAACTATGGCTACACCTTC.

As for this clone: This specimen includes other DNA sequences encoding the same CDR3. This chain's CDR3 is CASSLGSEAFF. DNA for the CDR3: TGTGCCAGCAGTTTGGGATCCGAAGCTTTCTTT. The rearrangement joins TRBV6-5 to TRBJ1-1; D gene ambiguous. Trimming took off 4 bases at V and 8 bases at J, with 8 bases between the two ends. Germline values: CDR1 MNHEY, CDR2 SVGAGI. The CDR3 covers 11 residues.

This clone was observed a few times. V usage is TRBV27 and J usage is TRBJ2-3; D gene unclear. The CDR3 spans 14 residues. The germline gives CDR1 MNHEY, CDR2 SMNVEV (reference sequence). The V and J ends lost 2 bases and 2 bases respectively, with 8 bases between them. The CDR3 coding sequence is TGTGCCAGCAGTTTAAAAGGGCTCACAGATACGCAGTATTTT. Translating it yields CASSLKGLTDTQYF.

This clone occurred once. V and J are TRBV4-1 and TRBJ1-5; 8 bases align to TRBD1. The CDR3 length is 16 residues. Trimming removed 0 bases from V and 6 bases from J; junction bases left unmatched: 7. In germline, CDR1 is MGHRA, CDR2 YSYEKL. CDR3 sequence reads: CASSQERTGWGQPQHF. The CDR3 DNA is TGCGCCAGCAGCCAAGAAAGGACAGGGTGGGGTCAGCCCCAGCATTTT.

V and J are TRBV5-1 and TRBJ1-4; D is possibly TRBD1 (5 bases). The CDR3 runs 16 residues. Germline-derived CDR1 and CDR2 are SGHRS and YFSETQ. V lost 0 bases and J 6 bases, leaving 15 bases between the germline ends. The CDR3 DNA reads TGCGCCAGCAGCTTGGAGGTCAGGGCCGGCTATGAAAAACTGTTTTTT. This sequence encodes CASSLEVRAGYEKLFF.

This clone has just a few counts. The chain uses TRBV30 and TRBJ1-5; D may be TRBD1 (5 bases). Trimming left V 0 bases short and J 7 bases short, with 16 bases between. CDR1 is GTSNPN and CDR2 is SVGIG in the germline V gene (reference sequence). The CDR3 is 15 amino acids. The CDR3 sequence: CAWSVRGGRGQPQHF. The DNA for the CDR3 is TGTGCCTGGAGTGTCCGGGGGGGGAGAGGGCAGCCCCAGCATTTT.

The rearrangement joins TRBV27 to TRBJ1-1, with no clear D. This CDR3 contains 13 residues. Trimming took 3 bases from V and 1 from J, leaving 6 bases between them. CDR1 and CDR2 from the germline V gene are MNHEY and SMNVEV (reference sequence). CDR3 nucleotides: TGTGCCAGCAGTTTCCCCGGGAACACTGAAGCTTTCTTT. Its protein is CASSFPGNTEAFF.

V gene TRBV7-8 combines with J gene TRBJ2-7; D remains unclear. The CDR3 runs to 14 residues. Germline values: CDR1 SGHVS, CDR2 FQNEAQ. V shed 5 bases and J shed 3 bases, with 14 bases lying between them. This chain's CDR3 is CASSPSRDIYEQYF. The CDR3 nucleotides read TGTGCCAGCAGCCCGAGTAGGGATATCTACGAGCAGTACTTC.

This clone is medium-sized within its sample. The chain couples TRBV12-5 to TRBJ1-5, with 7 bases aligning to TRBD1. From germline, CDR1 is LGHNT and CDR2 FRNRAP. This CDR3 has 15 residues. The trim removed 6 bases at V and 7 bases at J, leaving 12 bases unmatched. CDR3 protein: CASGLGDRVLQPQHF. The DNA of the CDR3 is TGTGCTAGTGGCCTCGGAGACAGGGTTTTGCAGCCCCAGCATTTT.

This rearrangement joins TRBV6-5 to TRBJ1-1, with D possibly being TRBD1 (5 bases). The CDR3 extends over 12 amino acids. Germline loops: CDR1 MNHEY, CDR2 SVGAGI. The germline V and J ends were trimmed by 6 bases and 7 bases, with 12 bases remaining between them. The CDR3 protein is CASSLTGGEAFF. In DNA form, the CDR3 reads TGTGCCAGCAGCTTGACCGGGGGTGAAGCTTTCTTT.

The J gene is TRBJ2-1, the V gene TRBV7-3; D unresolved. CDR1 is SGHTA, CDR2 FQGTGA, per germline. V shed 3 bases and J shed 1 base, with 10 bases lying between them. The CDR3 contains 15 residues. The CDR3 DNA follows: TGTGCCAGCAGCTTTAGGCCTCAGTCCTACAATGAGCAGTTCTTC. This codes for CASSFRPQSYNEQFF.

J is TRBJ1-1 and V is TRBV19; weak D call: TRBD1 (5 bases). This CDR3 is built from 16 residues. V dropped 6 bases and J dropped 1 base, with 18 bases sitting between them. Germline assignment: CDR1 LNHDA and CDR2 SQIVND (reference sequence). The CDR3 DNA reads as TGTGCCAGTAGCGCCCTAGGGACCGCGGGGAACACTGAAGCTTTCTTT. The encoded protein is CASSALGTAGNTEAFF.

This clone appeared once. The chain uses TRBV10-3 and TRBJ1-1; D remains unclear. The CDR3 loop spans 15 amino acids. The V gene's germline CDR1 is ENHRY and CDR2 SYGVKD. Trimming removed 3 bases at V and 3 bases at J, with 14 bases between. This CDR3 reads CAISDRPPPDTEAFF. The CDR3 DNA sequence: TGTGCCATCAGTGACCGACCCCCCCCTGACACTGAAGCTTTCTTT.

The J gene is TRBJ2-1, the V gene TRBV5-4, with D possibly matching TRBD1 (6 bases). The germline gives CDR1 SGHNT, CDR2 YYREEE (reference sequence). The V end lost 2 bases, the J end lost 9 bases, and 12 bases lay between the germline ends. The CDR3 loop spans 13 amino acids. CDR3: CASSLQQGIEQFF. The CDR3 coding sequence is TGTGCCAGCAGCTTACAGCAGGGGATTGAGCAGTTCTTC.